The 13 T cell receptor beta chains below were found in one sample sequenced in a study of T cells in Graves' hyperthyroidism and ophthalmopathy. Amplification yielded TCR beta CDR3 regions, with RNA transcripts as the source. HTBI primers were used for first-round RT-PCR of the TCR CDR3. TCRdb recomputed calls from the multiplex PCR reads with MiXCR, one row per CDR3 protein. Of nearly 750,000 distinct CDR3 sequences in the sample, approximately 36% were seen once. Sequencing input: blood. The receptors come from a woman between 40 and 50 years old with Graves' hyperthyroidism.

There are many counts of this clonotype. The chain recombines TRBV6-5 with TRBJ2-7; TRBD1 matches at 9 bases. The length of the CDR3 is 13 residues. V lost 6 bases, J lost 4 bases, and 4 bases stayed unmatched. Germline CDR1 and CDR2: MNHEY and SVGAGI. For the CDR3, the DNA is TGTGCCAGCAGACGGGACAGGGCTTACGAGCAGTACTTC. It translates to CASRRDRAYEQYF.

The chain joins TRBV2 to TRBJ1-3; 7 nucleotides line up with TRBD1. Trimming cost V 0 bases and J 3 bases; bases outside gene matches: 5. The germline V gene has CDR1 SNHLY and CDR2 FYNNEI. CDR3 length: 16 amino acids. This chain's CDR3 is CASSEATGHVGNTIYF. CDR3 DNA: TGTGCCAGCAGTGAAGCGACAGGGCATGTTGGAAACACCATATATTTT.

V is TRBV25-1 and J is TRBJ2-7, with 10 bases fitting TRBD1. This CDR3 has 15 residues. V lost 8 bases, J lost 3 bases, and 10 bases stayed unmatched. Per germline, CDR1 MGHDK and CDR2 SYGVNS. CDR3 sequence reads: CASSPGTGAIYEQYF. The CDR3 bases are TGTGCCAGCTCACCGGGGACAGGGGCTATCTACGAGCAGTACTTC.

This clonotype showed up many times. The chain joins TRBV6-6 to TRBJ1-5; weak D call: TRBD1 (5 bases). From germline, CDR1 is MNHNY and CDR2 SVGAGI (reference sequence). This CDR3 is built from 17 residues. The V and J ends lost 6 bases and 3 bases respectively, with 21 bases between them. The CDR3 protein is CASRPQGIGMNNQPQHF. The CDR3 coding sequence is TGTGCCAGCAGGCCCCAGGGAATTGGTATGAACAATCAGCCCCAGCATTTT.

Note on this clonotype: One end of the junction fails to match germline, which may point to a read error. The chain couples TRBV5-1 to TRBJ2-2, with 10 bases lining up with TRBD2. CDR1 SGHRS and CDR2 YFSETQ come from the germline V gene. The CDR3 runs 17 residues. CDR3 loop: CTSSLDPSGSYTGELFF. Written as DNA, the CDR3 is TGCACCAGCAGCTTGGATCCTAGCGGGAGTTACACCGGGGAGCTGTTTTTT.

This clonotype was counted a few times. J is TRBJ2-7 and V is TRBV6-2 or TRBV6-3; D might be TRBD1 (6 bases). This CDR3 comprises 13 residues. In germline, CDR1 is MNHEY, CDR2 SVGEGT. Trimming left V 8 bases short and J 2 bases short, with 13 bases between. The CDR3 DNA is TGTGCCAGCCAAAGAGGGGGTCCCTACGAGCAGTACTTC. As protein: CASQRGGPYEQYF.

This clonotype was seen at least ten times. DNA of the CDR3: TGTGCCAGTACCGAGACGGGAGGGTATGGCTACACCTTC. This translates into CASTETGGYGYTF. This sequence joins TRBV19 and TRBJ1-2; unclear D gene. V gave up 7 bases and J gave up 5 bases, with 14 bases separating them. CDR1 is LNHDA, CDR2 SQIVND, per germline (reference sequence). The CDR3 length is 13 residues.

The chain has TRBV29-1 and TRBJ1-2; 9 bases line up with TRBD1. The germline CDR1 and CDR2 sequences are SQVTM and ANQGSEA. The CDR3 covers 17 residues. The J segment lost 8 bases and the V segment lost 0 bases, leaving 16 bases of the junction unmatched. DNA for the CDR3: TGCAGCGTTGAAGAGGATAGGAACAGGGGGCTGTCAGGCGGCTACACCTTC. This gives the protein CSVEEDRNRGLSGGYTF.

This clonotype has more than one count but fewer than ten. The chain links TRBV14 to TRBJ2-3; D may be TRBD2 (5 bases). Trimming pared 4 bases from V and 7 bases from J, leaving 15 bases between. The CDR3 has 14 residues. The germline CDR1 and CDR2 sequences are SGHDN and FVKESK. CDR3 DNA: TGTGCCAGCAGCCCCCAAACTAGTCGGAATACGCAGTATTTT. Translated: CASSPQTSRNTQYF.

This clonotype showed up just a few times. The chain carries TRBV6-2 or TRBV6-3 and TRBJ1-1; D unclear. The germline V gene encodes CDR1 MNHEY and CDR2 SVGEGT. Trimming stripped 3 bases from V and 0 bases from J, with 8 bases between. The CDR3 totals 14 residues. Here the CDR3 DNA reads TGTGCCAGCAGTTATGAGGATTTGAACACTGAAGCTTTCTTT. Amino acid sequence: CASSYEDLNTEAFF.

This clonotype was picked up many times. Germline and junction disagree at one end, which may indicate a read error. This chain links TRBV2 with TRBJ2-5; TRBD1 might be the D (6 bases). The CDR3 runs 15 residues. Germline assignment: CDR1 SNHLY and CDR2 FYNNEI. The CDR3: CASSGRVDSQGTQYF. The CDR3 DNA reads as TGTGCCAGCAGTGGTAGAGTGGACAGCCAAGGGACCCAGTACTTC.

At least ten counts were recorded for this clonotype. The genes are TRBV7-9 and TRBJ1-1; D is ambiguous. The CDR3 runs to 15 residues. Trimming cost V 4 bases and J 1 base, with 13 bases left between them. Looked up from germline, CDR1 is SEHNR and CDR2 is FQNEAQ (reference sequence). CDR3 nucleotides: TGTGCCAGCAGCTCACAGAGGATAGGGAACACTGAAGCTTTCTTT. Translation gives CASSSQRIGNTEAFF. The whole variable domain, remainder taken from reference TRBV7-9 and TRBJ1-1, is DTGVSQNPRHKITKRGQNVTFRCDPISEHNRLYWYRQTLGQGPEFLTYFQNEAQLEKSRLLSDRFSAERPKGSFSTLEIQRTEQGDSAMYLCASSSQRIGNTEAFFGQGTRLTVV.

This clonotype was recorded only once. V gene TRBV15 combines with J gene TRBJ1-2; D not certain. V was cut by 3 bases and J by 0 bases, with 11 bases left in between. The CDR3 consists of 15 residues. From germline, CDR1 is LNHNV and CDR2 YYDKDF (reference sequence). The CDR3 DNA follows: TGTGCCACCAGCAGTAAAAGGGCCGCTAACTATGGCTACACCTTC. This translates into CATSSKRAANYGYTF.